The 29 T cell receptor beta chains reported below all come from one sample, sequenced in a study of CD8 T cells in ankylosing spondylitis. Findings and limits, study-wide: Ankylosing spondylitis blood seemed to carry a telltale TCR beta motif made of fewer than ten highly homologous variants.

MiXCR, applied by TCRdb to the 5' RACE reads, yields one record per CDR3 protein. The data contain a few hundred thousand distinct CDR3 sequences, about 13% of them singletons. These receptors' targets are unknown. The source material was blood, either unsorted or a sorted T cell fraction (not recorded which). The receptor source for this set is a male donor with ankylosing spondylitis.

This clonotype was recorded many times. The J gene is TRBJ2-7, the V gene TRBV5-1; 9 bases are a match to TRBD2. The CDR3 length is 15 residues. In germline, CDR1 is SGHRS, CDR2 YFSETQ. The ends lost 0 bases at V and 9 bases at J; junction bases unmatched: 10. The CDR3: CASSLAGLADIPQYV. In DNA form, the CDR3 reads TGCGCCAGCAGCTTGGCGGGACTAGCCGATATTCCGCAGTACGTC.

This sequence joins TRBV28 and TRBJ2-3; TRBD1 might be the D (6 bases). V was cut by 7 bases and J by 5 bases, with 16 bases left in between. CDR3 size: 14 residues. Germline V gene lookup returns CDR1 MDHEN and CDR2 SYDVKM. This CDR3 is CASITNKDRDTQYF. The CDR3 region has the DNA TGTGCCAGCATTACAAATAAGGACAGAGATACGCAGTATTTT.

This clonotype occurred a few times. J is TRBJ2-1 and V is TRBV4-2; 11 bases match TRBD2. This CDR3 contains 15 residues. Germline V gene data show CDR1 as LGHNA and CDR2 as YNFKEQ. Trimming took 7 bases from V and 7 from J; bases not matched to a gene: 9. CDR3 DNA sequence: TGTGCCAGCACAAATAGCGGGAGGGAGGAAAATGAGCAGTTCTTC. Translated: CASTNSGREENEQFF.

This clonotype was found many times. The chain has TRBV12-3 or TRBV12-4 and TRBJ2-3, with 7 bases matching TRBD1. The CDR3 sequence is 15 residues long. J gave up 2 bases and V 4 bases, and 6 bases lay outside the gene matches. The CDR3 DNA reads as TGTGCCAGCAGTTCCGGACAGGTTTTCACAGATACGCAGTATTTT. This codes for CASSSGQVFTDTQYF.

The chain recombines TRBV10-2 with TRBJ1-1; no definite D call. V dropped 5 bases and J dropped 3 bases, with 13 bases sitting between them. CDR3 length: 14 amino acids. Germline values: CDR1 WSHSY, CDR2 SAAADI. The CDR3 region has the DNA TGCGCCAGCAGTCTTCGACCGTCGGACACTGAAGCTTTCTTT. Translation gives CASSLRPSDTEAFF.

This rearrangement joins TRBV5-1 to TRBJ2-3, with TRBD2 identical over 9 bases. The V gene's germline CDR1 is SGHRS and CDR2 YFSETQ. Trimming cost V 4 bases and J 0 bases; bases outside gene matches: 9. This CDR3 has 17 amino acids. The CDR3 DNA sequence: TGCGCCAGCAGCAGGAGACTAGCGGAGAGTAGCACAGATACGCAGTATTTT. Translating it yields CASSRRLAESSTDTQYF.

This clonotype was seen a few times. The J gene is TRBJ1-5, the V gene TRBV11-1, with D possibly being TRBD1 (6 bases). CDR3 length equals 12 residues. V lost 9 bases, J lost 4 bases, and 10 bases lay in between. CDR1 and CDR2 (germline): SGHAT, FQDESV (reference sequence). Written as DNA, the CDR3 is TGTGCCAGATTGGGGGCAAATCAGCCCCAGCATTTT. Protein: CARLGANQPQHF.

In its sample, this clonotype was seen a few times. This chain joins TRBV3-1 and TRBJ1-1; no definite D call. CDR3 length: 15 amino acids. V was cut by 5 bases and J by 2 bases, with 15 bases left in between. CDR1 and CDR2 from the germline V gene are LGHDT and YNNKEL (reference sequence). The CDR3 protein is CASSLSQRINTEAFF. In DNA, the CDR3 is TGTGCCAGCAGCTTAAGCCAAAGGATCAACACTGAAGCTTTCTTT. Full variable domain (outside the CDR3, taken from reference TRBV3-1 and TRBJ1-1): DTAVSQTPKYLVTQMGNDKSIKCEQNLGHDTMYWYKQDSKKFLKIMFSYNNKELIINETVPNRFSPKSPDKAHLNLHINSLELGDSAVYFCASSLSQRINTEAFFGQGTRLTVV.

This clonotype was seen only a few times. The CDR3 region is CASSLQLAGGYEQFF. CDR3 sequence (DNA): TGTGCCAGCAGCCTACAGCTAGCGGGAGGTTATGAGCAGTTCTTC. The rearrangement links TRBV11-3 to TRBJ2-1; 11 positions agree with TRBD2. CDR3 length equals 15 residues. Trimming removed 5 bases from V and 8 bases from J; junction bases left unmatched: 8. Germline V gene lookup returns CDR1 SGHNT and CDR2 YENEEA.

The chain has TRBV7-2 and TRBJ2-1; D is unclear. The CDR3 has 16 amino acids. Germline values: CDR1 SGHTA, CDR2 FQGNSA. The V end lost 0 bases, the J end lost 6 bases, and 15 bases lay between the germline ends. The CDR3 sequence: CASSLAGGQPANEQFF. For the CDR3, the DNA is TGTGCCAGCAGCTTAGCGGGCGGTCAGCCGGCCAATGAGCAGTTCTTC.

The sample holds a few counts of this clonotype. V gene TRBV10-3 combines with J gene TRBJ2-5; 10 bases map to TRBD2. Per the germline V gene, CDR1 is ENHRY and CDR2 is SYGVKD. The CDR3 contains 15 residues. Germline trimming cut 6 bases from V and 2 bases from J; bases unmatched to any gene: 6. For the CDR3, the DNA is TGTGCCATCAGAAGGAGCGGGAGGGTACAAGAGACCCAGTACTTC. It specifies CAIRRSGRVQETQYF.

The J gene is TRBJ2-2, the V gene TRBV10-3; D not certain. The germline V gene encodes CDR1 ENHRY and CDR2 SYGVKD. This CDR3 has 13 amino acids. Between the trimmed V and J ends, which lost 6 bases and 1 base, there was a span of 6 bases. This CDR3 reads CAIRAGNTGELFF. CDR3 sequence (DNA): TGTGCCATCAGGGCCGGGAACACCGGGGAGCTGTTTTTT.

This clonotype was found many times. The chain couples TRBV12-3 or TRBV12-4 to TRBJ1-2, with D tentatively TRBD1 (5 bases). The CDR3 has 12 amino acids. Deletions cut 6 bases from V and 3 bases from J, with 8 bases between. DNA for the CDR3: TGTGCCAGCAGGGGCAGGGACTATGGCTACACCTTC. It encodes CASRGRDYGYTF.

Here the CDR3 reads CSARTPGDGNQPQHF. The CDR3 DNA reads TGCAGTGCTAGAACCCCGGGGGACGGGAATCAGCCCCAGCATTTT. The genes are TRBV20-1 and TRBJ1-5; tentatively, D is TRBD1 (5 bases). From germline, CDR1 is DFQATT and CDR2 SNEGSKA (reference sequence). The V end was cut by 2 bases, the J end by 4 bases, with 15 bases between. The CDR3 covers 15 residues.

The V call is TRBV10-1, the J call TRBJ2-1; 10 bases line up with TRBD2. Losses at the gene ends were 7 bases for V and 8 bases for J; bases not matched to a gene: 8. CDR1 and CDR2 from the germline V gene are WNHNN and SYGVQD (reference sequence). The CDR3 has 14 residues. This CDR3 is CASNRAGGLDEQFF. In DNA form, the CDR3 reads TGCGCCAGCAACCGAGCGGGAGGGTTGGATGAGCAGTTCTTC.

The J gene is TRBJ2-3, the V gene TRBV5-1; D is perhaps TRBD2 (6 bases). This CDR3 is built from 16 residues. Germline CDR1 and CDR2: SGHRS and YFSETQ. V was clipped by 1 base and J by 2 bases, with 14 bases between them. The CDR3: CASSLSSSGVTDTQYF. For the CDR3, the DNA is TGCGCCAGCAGCTTGTCGAGTAGCGGAGTCACAGATACGCAGTATTTT.

This clonotype has a handful of counts. The V call is TRBV4-1, the J call TRBJ2-7; no definite D call. Germline loops: CDR1 MGHRA, CDR2 YSYEKL. This CDR3 is built from 13 residues. V was trimmed by 0 bases and J by 9 bases, leaving 12 bases between them. CDR3 loop: CASSQDATSGQYF. DNA for the CDR3: TGCGCCAGCAGCCAAGATGCCACGTCGGGGCAGTACTTC.

This clonotype was found a few times. The rearrangement uses TRBV20-1 and TRBJ2-2, with 8 bases lining up with TRBD2. This CDR3 has 17 amino acids. Germline V lookup: CDR1 DFQATT, CDR2 SNEGSKA (reference sequence). After removal of 4 bases from V and 2 bases from J, the junction contained 12 bases not matched to a gene. The CDR3 spells CSATRFWAGGNTGELFF. CDR3 in DNA: TGCAGTGCTACAAGATTCTGGGCGGGAGGTAACACCGGGGAGCTGTTTTTT.

The sample holds many counts of this clonotype. The chain recombines TRBV7-8 with TRBJ2-1, with TRBD1 as a possible D gene (6 bases). The CDR3 contains 13 residues. V was clipped by 5 bases and J by 10 bases, with 15 bases between them. Looked up from germline, CDR1 is SGHVS and CDR2 is FQNEAQ. The CDR3 nucleotides are TGTGCCAGCAGCCCCGACAGGAGAGGGGAGCAGTTCTTC. This sequence encodes CASSPDRRGEQFF.

This clonotype was found a few times. The chain uses TRBV4-2 and TRBJ2-6; D unclear. CDR3 length equals 16 residues. Germline V gives CDR1 LGHNA, CDR2 YNFKEQ. The ends were cut back, 0 bases at V and 4 bases at J, with 10 bases in the middle. DNA for the CDR3: TGTGCCAGCAGCCAAGAACTGGCGGTCGGGGCCAACGTCCTGACTTTC. Protein: CASSQELAVGANVLTF.

In this sample, this clonotype turned up many times. The rearrangement uses TRBV7-9 and TRBJ2-1; D unresolved. CDR3 length equals 15 residues. The V gene lost 7 bases and the J gene lost 3 bases, with 16 bases spanning the gap. Germline CDR1 and CDR2: SEHNR and FQNEAQ (reference sequence). CDR3 in amino acids: CASTRGPYGYNEQFF. CDR3 coding DNA: TGTGCCAGCACCAGAGGTCCATACGGCTACAATGAGCAGTTCTTC.

The chain combines TRBV15 with TRBJ2-5; 7 bases are a match to TRBD1. J gave up 1 base and V 3 bases, and 2 bases lay outside the gene matches. This CDR3 has 14 amino acids. Per the germline V gene, CDR1 is LNHNV and CDR2 is YYDKDF (reference sequence). As DNA, the CDR3 is TGTGCCACCAGCAGGGACAGGACCCAAGAGACCCAGTACTTC. Amino acid sequence: CATSRDRTQETQYF.

This chain connects TRBV10-2 to TRBJ2-7; 11 bases align to TRBD2. V was clipped by 8 bases and J by 3 bases; unmatched bases: 3. CDR1 and CDR2 from the germline V gene are WSHSY and SAAADI. This CDR3 comprises 13 residues. CDR3 protein: CASRGTSGYEQYF. CDR3 nucleotides: TGCGCCAGCCGAGGGACTAGCGGCTACGAGCAGTACTTC.

In this sample, this clonotype turned up many times. This chain connects TRBV5-1 to TRBJ1-6; 7 bases align to TRBD1. Trimming at V came to 1 base and at J to 5 bases, leaving 0 bases not matched to a gene. Per germline, CDR1 SGHRS and CDR2 YFSETQ. The CDR3 has 14 amino acids. CDR3 sequence reads: CASSLTGDNSPLHF. Here the CDR3 DNA reads TGCGCCAGCAGCTTGACAGGGGATAATTCACCCCTCCACTTT.

This clonotype was picked up a small number of times. The gene calls are TRBV5-1 and TRBJ2-5; 11 bases fit TRBD2. Per the germline V gene, CDR1 is SGHRS and CDR2 is YFSETQ. The V segment lost 5 bases and the J segment 1 base; nucleotides outside the gene matches: 19. The CDR3 is 20 residues long. CDR3 coding DNA: TGCGCCAGCAGTCGATCGACAGGGCGAATGCTAGCGGGAGGCCAAGAGACCCAGTACTTC. Its protein product is CASSRSTGRMLAGGQETQYF.

This clonotype has a count of ten or more. V usage is TRBV6-5 and J usage is TRBJ2-2; weak D call: TRBD1 (6 bases). V was shortened by 0 bases and J by 4 bases, with 15 bases between the two germline ends. This CDR3 spans 17 amino acids. Looked up from germline, CDR1 is MNHEY and CDR2 is SVGAGI. The CDR3 DNA reads TGTGCCAGCAGTTACTCCCACAGGGCTGTGAGCACCGGGGAGCTGTTTTTT. Amino acids: CASSYSHRAVSTGELFF.

This clonotype was recorded at least ten times. This sequence joins TRBV29-1 and TRBJ1-3, with D unclear. Trimming cost V 4 bases and J 0 bases, with 7 bases left between them. CDR3 length: 13 amino acids. CDR1 and CDR2 from the germline V gene are SQVTM and ANQGSEA. For the CDR3, the DNA is TGCAGCGTTGTTGGTAGCTCTGGAAACACCATATATTTT. Translating gives CSVVGSSGNTIYF.

Only a few counts were recorded for this clonotype. The chain links TRBV3-1 to TRBJ2-1, with 9 bases identical to TRBD1. This CDR3 has 15 amino acids. Germline CDR1 is LGHDT and CDR2 is YNNKEL (reference sequence). Germline trimming cut 1 base from V and 6 bases from J; bases unmatched to any gene: 4. The CDR3 DNA is TGTGCCAGCAGCCAAGCGGGACAGGGTGGCAATGAGCAGTTCTTC. It is translated as CASSQAGQGGNEQFF.

V gene TRBV11-2 combines with J gene TRBJ2-3; 8 nucleotides line up with TRBD1. Per germline, CDR1 SGHAT and CDR2 FQNNGV. V shed 5 bases, J shed 4 bases, and the junction held 11 bases outside the gene matches. CDR3 length equals 16 residues. The CDR3 DNA sequence: TGTGCCAGCAGCCGAGCACCCCGACAGGGGTCAGATACGCAGTATTTT. This sequence encodes CASSRAPRQGSDTQYF.